The 24 T cell receptor beta chains given below trace back to one sample, sequenced in a study of cytomegalovirus exposure and HLA in healthy donors. With 60 Vbeta and 13 Jbeta primers, the PCR was carried out. The data were produced by immunoSEQ multiplex PCR, yet TCRdb's version contains in-frame clones alone and is incomplete. This table holds some 110,000 clones, 77% found once. The material sequenced was PBMCs. These receptors were obtained from a man aged 45 to 65 in good health and CMV-seropositive.

The chain joins TRBV7-8 to TRBJ2-7; D perhaps matches TRBD1 (5 bases). Trimming pared 3 bases from V and 7 bases from J, leaving 13 bases between. This CDR3 region has 13 residues. Germline V CDR1 and CDR2: SGHVS, FQNEAQ. The CDR3 reads CASSFVGAQEQYF. In DNA form, the CDR3 reads TGTGCCAGCAGCTTTGTAGGGGCGCAAGAGCAGTACTTC.

This chain joins TRBV7-2 and TRBJ1-1, with D uncertain. V gave up 1 base and J gave up 0 bases, with 9 bases separating them. Per the germline V gene, CDR1 is SGHTA and CDR2 is FQGNSA. The CDR3 is made up of 15 amino acids. CDR3 sequence: CASSLVHLMNTEAFF. The CDR3 bases are TGTGCCAGCAGCTTAGTACACCTTATGAACACTGAAGCTTTCTTT.

This clone was observed a few times. CDR3 coding DNA: TGTGCCAGCAGGCGGACTAGCGGACCGGCAGGGCAGTACTTC. Translating gives CASRRTSGPAGQYF. J is TRBJ2-7 and V is TRBV5-6; 10 positions match TRBD2. The V gene's germline CDR1 is SGHDT and CDR2 YYEEEE. The V and J ends lost 5 bases and 9 bases, in that order; junction bases with no gene match: 11. The CDR3 is 14 residues long. The variable domain in full, with the rest retrieved from reference TRBV5-6 and TRBJ2-7, is DAGVTQSPTHLIKTRGQQVTLRCSPKSGHDTVSWYQQALGQGPQFIFQYYEEEERQRGNFPDRFSGHQFPNYSSELNVNALLLGDSALYLCASRRTSGPAGQYFGPGTRLTVT.

This chain connects TRBV18 to TRBJ1-2; 12 bases map to TRBD1. This CDR3 has 15 residues. CDR1 is KGHSH, CDR2 LQKENI, per germline. Germline trimming cut 5 bases from V and 4 bases from J; bases unmatched to any gene: 5. The CDR3 sequence: CASSTGTGGVYGYTF. For the CDR3, the DNA is TGTGCCAGCTCAACCGGGACAGGGGGCGTCTATGGCTACACCTTC.

This sequence joins TRBV6-5 and TRBJ1-3; D is unresolved. Per germline, CDR1 MNHEY and CDR2 SVGAGI. This CDR3 is built from 15 residues. V gave up 8 bases and J gave up 0 bases, with 14 bases separating them. In DNA form, the CDR3 reads TGTGCCAGCGGAGACCCGACCTACTCTGGAAACACCATATATTTT. This gives the protein CASGDPTYSGNTIYF.

The gene calls are TRBV27 and TRBJ1-1; D gene ambiguous. V lost 0 bases and J lost 1, with 6 bases in between. Germline V gene data show CDR1 as MNHEY and CDR2 as SMNVEV (reference sequence). This CDR3 has 14 residues. CDR3 DNA sequence: TGTGCCAGCAGTTTATCTGCAGGGAACACTGAAGCTTTCTTT. Its translation: CASSLSAGNTEAFF.

This chain links TRBV10-1 with TRBJ1-5; the match to TRBD1 covers 7 bases. The germline V gene encodes CDR1 WNHNN and CDR2 SYGVQD (reference sequence). J gave up 6 bases and V 4 bases, and 3 bases lay outside the gene matches. The length of the CDR3 is 13 residues. CDR3 protein: CASSAQGGQPQHF. The CDR3 DNA reads TGCGCCAGCAGTGCTCAGGGGGGTCAGCCCCAGCATTTT.

This chain uses TRBV30 with TRBJ2-2, with D perhaps TRBD1 (6 bases). CDR1 is GTSNPN, CDR2 SVGIG, per germline (reference sequence). V gave up 4 bases and J gave up 3 bases, with 6 bases separating them. The CDR3 extends over 12 amino acids. The CDR3 DNA follows: TGTGCCTGGAACAGGGACACCGGGGAGCTGTTTTTT. It yields the protein CAWNRDTGELFF.

The chain combines TRBV5-5 with TRBJ2-2; D uncertain. CDR3 size: 15 residues. Germline loops: CDR1 SGHKS, CDR2 YYEKEE (reference sequence). V gave up 1 base and J gave up 7 bases, with 14 bases separating them. CDR3 protein: CASSLYSLTGGELFF. In DNA, the CDR3 is TGTGCCAGCAGCTTGTATTCCCTTACGGGCGGGGAGCTGTTTTTT.

The J gene is TRBJ2-5, the V gene TRBV5-8; 8 bases map to TRBD1. Germline CDR1 SGHTS, CDR2 YDEGEE. This CDR3 is built from 15 residues. V was clipped by 0 bases and J by 8 bases; unmatched bases: 9. The CDR3 reads CASSLGGTGTTTQYF. CDR3 nucleotides: TGTGCCAGCAGCTTGGGGGGGACAGGCACTACAACCCAGTACTTC. Looking up the rest from reference TRBV5-8 and TRBJ2-5 gives the full variable domain: EAGVTQSPTHLIKTRGQQATLRCSPISGHTSVYWYQQALGLGLQFLLWYDEGEERNRGNFPPRFSGRQFPNYSSELNVNALELEDSALYLCASSLGGTGTTTQYFGPGTRLLVL.

The chain couples TRBV7-2 to TRBJ2-1; 7 nucleotides align to TRBD2. The CDR3 is 12 residues long. Germline assignment: CDR1 SGHTA and CDR2 FQGNSA. Trimming took 5 bases from V and 16 from J; bases not matched to a gene: 11. The CDR3 nucleotides read TGTGCCAGCAGCCTCCCCGCGGGGGTTGTATTCTTC. Translation: CASSLPAGVVFF.

The gene calls are TRBV19 and TRBJ2-3, with unresolved D. Germline CDR1 is LNHDA and CDR2 is SQIVND (reference sequence). The V gene lost 5 bases and the J gene lost 4 bases, with 4 bases spanning the gap. The CDR3 is 11 amino acids. CDR3 bases: TGTGCCAGTAGTCATGCAGATACGCAGTATTTT. It is translated as CASSHADTQYF.

The chain uses TRBV5-1 and TRBJ2-1, with 9 positions matching TRBD1. V dropped 1 base and J dropped 15; count of bases not matched to a gene: 11. CDR3 length: 14 residues. Germline V gene sequence: CDR1 SGHRS, CDR2 YFSETQ. The CDR3 DNA reads as TGCGCCAGCAGCTTGATGACAGGGGGGGACCCAGGGTTCTTC. Translated, it gives CASSLMTGGDPGFF.

The DNA for the CDR3 is TGCGCCAGCAGTAATACCGGGACAGGGTTCCAAGAGACCCAGTACTTC. Its protein is CASSNTGTGFQETQYF. The V and J genes are TRBV5-1 and TRBJ2-5, with 9 bases that match TRBD1. Per the germline V gene, CDR1 is SGHRS and CDR2 is YFSETQ. The CDR3 spans 16 residues. V lost 5 bases, J lost 1 base, and 9 bases stayed unmatched. Using reference TRBV5-1 and TRBJ2-5 for the parts outside the CDR3, the full variable domain is KAGVTQTPRYLIKTRGQQVTLSCSPISGHRSVSWYQQTPGQGLQFLFEYFSETQRNKGNFPGRFSGRQFSNSRSEMNVSTLELGDSALYLCASSNTGTGFQETQYFGPGTRLLVL.

The chain uses TRBV11-2 and TRBJ2-1; weak D call: TRBD2 (6 bases). The V end lost 5 bases, the J end lost 3 bases, and 17 bases lay between the germline ends. The germline V gene encodes CDR1 SGHAT and CDR2 FQNNGV. CDR3 length equals 16 residues. CDR3 bases: TGTGCCAGCAGCACGGGAGCTCGGCGGAGCTACAATGAGCAGTTCTTC. Translated: CASSTGARRSYNEQFF.

This clone was recorded once. The chain couples TRBV2 to TRBJ2-7, with TRBD2 matching over 9 bases. This CDR3 spans 14 amino acids. V was pared by 6 bases and J by 3 bases, with 6 bases of the junction left unmatched. Germline CDR1 is SNHLY and CDR2 is FYNNEI. As DNA, the CDR3 is TGTGCCAGCAGGGCGGGACTAGCCAGCTACGAGCAGTACTTC. This encodes CASRAGLASYEQYF.

The chain carries TRBV5-1 and TRBJ2-7, with D perhaps matching TRBD2 (6 bases). Between the trimmed V and J ends, which lost 3 bases and 5 bases, there was a span of 15 bases. This CDR3 is 14 amino acids long. Germline V lookup: CDR1 SGHRS, CDR2 YFSETQ. The CDR3 DNA is TGCGCCAGCAGCTCCGGGAGACAGAACCACGAGCAGTACTTC. Translation: CASSSGRQNHEQYF.

V usage is TRBV10-3 and J usage is TRBJ1-2; 8 bases match TRBD1. The CDR3 totals 14 residues. The germline CDR1 and CDR2 sequences are ENHRY and SYGVKD. Trimming took 5 bases from V and 8 from J; bases not matched to a gene: 10. The CDR3 DNA sequence: TGTGCCATCAGTCAGCGGACAGGGAATGAGGGCTACACCTTC. Translation gives CAISQRTGNEGYTF.

This clone has just a few counts. The chain combines TRBV19 with TRBJ1-3, with no clear D. CDR1 is LNHDA and CDR2 is SQIVND in the germline V gene (reference sequence). With 5 bases removed from V and 0 bases from J, the gap between germline ends came to 11 bases. The CDR3 is made up of 15 amino acids. CDR3 sequence (DNA): TGTGCCAGTAGTCCGCACGACAACTCTGGAAACACCATATATTTT. Translation gives CASSPHDNSGNTIYF. Based on the CDR3 plus reference TRBV19 and TRBJ1-3, the full variable domain is DGGITQSPKYLFRKEGQNVTLSCEQNLNHDAMYWYRQDPGQGLRLIYYSQIVNDFQKGDIAEGYSVSREKKESFPLTVTSAQKNPTAFYLCASSPHDNSGNTIYFGEGSWLTVV.

V gene TRBV28 combines with J gene TRBJ2-6; tentatively, D is TRBD1 (5 bases). Germline CDR1 is MDHEN and CDR2 is SYDVKM. This CDR3 comprises 16 residues. Trimming stripped 2 bases from V and 0 bases from J, with 8 bases between. CDR3 amino acids: CASSLGAFSGANVLTF. The CDR3 DNA sequence: TGTGCCAGCAGTTTAGGGGCTTTCTCTGGGGCCAACGTCCTGACTTTC.

This chain links TRBV2 with TRBJ2-1; 11 nucleotides agree with TRBD2. Germline lookup yields CDR1 SNHLY and CDR2 FYNNEI. V dropped 6 bases and J dropped 6; count of bases not matched to a gene: 10. The CDR3 contains 16 residues. CDR3 in amino acids: CASSFPTSGVRNEQFF. The CDR3, as DNA: TGTGCCAGCAGCTTCCCGACTAGCGGGGTCCGCAATGAGCAGTTCTTC.

This clone was picked up a small number of times. The rearrangement links TRBV7-8 to TRBJ1-1, with 9 bases identical to TRBD1. The CDR3 has 16 amino acids. Per germline, CDR1 SGHVS and CDR2 FQNEAQ. Germline trimming cut 5 bases from V and 7 bases from J; bases unmatched to any gene: 14. CDR3 protein: CASSRTNIDRGNEAFF. CDR3 bases: TGTGCCAGCAGCCGTACTAATATTGACAGGGGGAATGAAGCTTTCTTT.

The genes are TRBV28 and TRBJ1-1; 8 positions match TRBD1. Per germline, CDR1 MDHEN and CDR2 SYDVKM. V shed 5 bases and J 4 bases; nucleotides not matched to a gene: 15. The CDR3 totals 17 residues. CDR3 loop: CASSTSGQGSRGTEAFF. CDR3 sequence (DNA): TGTGCCAGCAGTACATCAGGACAGGGTTCCAGAGGCACTGAAGCTTTCTTT. Filled out from reference TRBV28 and TRBJ1-1, the complete variable domain reads DVKVTQSSRYLVKRTGEKVFLECVQDMDHENMFWYRQDPGLGLRLIYFSYDVKMKEKGDIPEGYSVSREKKERFSLILESASTNQTSMYLCASSTSGQGSRGTEAFFGQGTRLTVV.

The J gene is TRBJ2-3, the V gene TRBV5-6, with TRBD1 matching over 8 bases. V was clipped by 5 bases and J by 2 bases; unmatched bases: 16. CDR1 and CDR2 (germline): SGHDT, YYEEEE. The CDR3 loop spans 18 amino acids. CDR3 residues: CASRNTTGANYFTDTQYF. As DNA, the CDR3 is TGTGCCAGCAGGAATACGACAGGGGCCAACTATTTCACAGATACGCAGTATTTT.